The clone carrying this T cell receptor (beta chain) was detected ten times or more. As yet, its antigen is unknown. The sample originates from a study of shared clonotypes between healthy human individuals. Findings of the study overall: Shared clonotypes across all four donors exceeded non-shared ones in generation probability.

Positively selected for CCR7, the CD45RO-negative cells used as naive CD8 cells excluded terminally differentiated effector memory CD45RA+ cells. V shed 4 bases and J 6 bases; nucleotides not matched to a gene: 9. The V gene's germline CDR1 is SQVTM and CDR2 ANQGSEA. The CDR3 runs 15 residues. The repertoire was sequenced with immunoSEQ multiplex PCR; TCRdb's copy has only in-frame clones and lacks some. The data hold 700,000 to 950,000 clones, with around 96% observed a single time. The chain is built from TRBV29-1 and TRBJ2-1; 10 bases agree with TRBD2. The sample consisted of naive CD8+ T cells sorted from blood. The origin of this receptor is a man aged 25 to 45 in good health. The chain's CDR3 is CSVGAPSGRANEQFF. DNA for the CDR3: TGCAGCGTTGGTGCCCCCAGCGGGAGGGCCAATGAGCAGTTCTTC.